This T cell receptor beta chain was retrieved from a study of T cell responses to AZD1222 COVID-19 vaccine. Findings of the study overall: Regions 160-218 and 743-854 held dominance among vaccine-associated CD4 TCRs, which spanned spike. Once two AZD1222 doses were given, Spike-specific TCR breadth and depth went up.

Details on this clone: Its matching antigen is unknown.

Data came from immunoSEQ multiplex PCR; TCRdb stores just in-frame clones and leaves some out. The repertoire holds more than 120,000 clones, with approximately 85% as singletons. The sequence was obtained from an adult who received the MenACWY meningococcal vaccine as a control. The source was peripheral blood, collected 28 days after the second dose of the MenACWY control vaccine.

The CDR3 loop is CASSRTSGYTDTQYF. The CDR3 nucleotides are TGTGCCAGCAGCCGGACTAGCGGATACACAGATACGCAGTATTTT. V is TRBV27 and J is TRBJ2-3, with 10 bases identical to TRBD2. Germline loops: CDR1 MNHEY, CDR2 SMNVEV (reference sequence). The CDR3 loop spans 15 amino acids. V shed 6 bases and J 2 bases; nucleotides not matched to a gene: 5.